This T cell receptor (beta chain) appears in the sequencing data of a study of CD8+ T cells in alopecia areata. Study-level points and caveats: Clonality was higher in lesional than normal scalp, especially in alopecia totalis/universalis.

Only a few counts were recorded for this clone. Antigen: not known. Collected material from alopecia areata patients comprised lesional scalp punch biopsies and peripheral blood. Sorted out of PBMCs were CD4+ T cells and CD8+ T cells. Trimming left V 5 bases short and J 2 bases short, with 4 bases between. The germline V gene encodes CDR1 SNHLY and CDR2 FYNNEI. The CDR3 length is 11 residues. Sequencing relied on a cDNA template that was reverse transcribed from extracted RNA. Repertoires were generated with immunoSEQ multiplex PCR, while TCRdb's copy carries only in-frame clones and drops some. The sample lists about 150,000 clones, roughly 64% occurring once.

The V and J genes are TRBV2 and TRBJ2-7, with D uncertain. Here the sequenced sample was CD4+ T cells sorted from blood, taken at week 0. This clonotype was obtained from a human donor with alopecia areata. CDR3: CASSTAYEQYF. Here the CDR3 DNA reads TGTGCCAGCAGTACAGCCTACGAGCAGTACTTC.